The 23 T cell receptor beta chains in this list originate from one sample, sequenced in a study of shared clonotypes between healthy human individuals. Measured with immunoSEQ multiplex PCR; TCRdb has only the in-frame clones, and not every one. The data contain about 190,000 clones, 65% to 80% of them singletons. What was sequenced was memory CD4+ T cells sorted from blood. Subset of the sample: CD45RA-negative fraction. These receptors were taken from a man aged 25 to 45 in good health.

The CDR3 here is CSAGTPRGASNEQFF. In DNA, the CDR3 is TGCAGCGCTGGGACTCCGCGTGGGGCGTCCAATGAGCAGTTCTTC. The chain joins TRBV29-1 to TRBJ2-1; a possible D gene is TRBD2 (6 bases). Germline V lookup: CDR1 SQVTM, CDR2 ANQGSEA. Trimming shortened V by 7 bases and J by 6 bases, and 22 bases separated the two germline ends. The CDR3 contains 15 residues.

CDR3 amino acids: CASSPGLAGGLAKNIQYF. CDR3 nucleotide sequence: TGCGCCAGCAGCCCGGGACTAGCGGGAGGGTTAGCCAAAAACATTCAGTACTTC. The rearrangement uses TRBV4-1 and TRBJ2-4; 16 bases agree with TRBD2. V shed 4 bases and J 0 bases; nucleotides not matched to a gene: 3. In germline, CDR1 is MGHRA, CDR2 YSYEKL. CDR3 length: 18 residues.

This chain connects TRBV11-2 to TRBJ2-7; D gene unclear. Trimming pared 8 bases from V and 2 bases from J, leaving 13 bases between. Per germline, CDR1 SGHAT and CDR2 FQNNGV. The CDR3 is 13 residues long. The CDR3 bases are TGTGCCAGCCACGGGTTGGTACCCTACGAGCAGTACTTC. This gives the protein CASHGLVPYEQYF.

This chain connects TRBV11-2 to TRBJ2-7; maybe TRBD1 (8 bases). This CDR3 is built from 12 residues. CDR1 is SGHAT, CDR2 FQNNGV, per germline. Trimming stripped 6 bases from V and 7 bases from J, with 13 bases between. CDR3 DNA sequence: TGTGCCAGCAGGATACAGGGGGGGGAGCAGTACTTC. It specifies CASRIQGGEQYF.

This chain joins TRBV28 and TRBJ1-5; D unclear. Germline V gives CDR1 MDHEN, CDR2 SYDVKM. The germline V and J ends were trimmed by 5 bases and 11 bases, with 13 bases remaining between them. The CDR3 is 12 amino acids. CDR3 residues: CASSATDLTQHF. The CDR3 nucleotides are TGTGCCAGCAGTGCGACCGATTTGACCCAGCATTTT.

This clone was counted a few times. This sequence joins TRBV5-6 and TRBJ1-2; TRBD1 matches at 7 bases. Trimming removed 4 bases from V and 8 bases from J; junction bases left unmatched: 11. The CDR3 runs to 14 residues. CDR1 is SGHDT and CDR2 is YYEEEE in the germline V gene. CDR3: CASSPETGFRGYTF. The CDR3 DNA sequence: TGTGCCAGCAGCCCCGAGACAGGGTTTCGGGGCTACACCTTC.

This clone has a count of ten or more. V is TRBV2 and J is TRBJ2-3; D is undetermined. Trimming took 4 bases from V and 3 from J, leaving 5 bases between them. The CDR3 has 12 residues. Germline V gene data show CDR1 as SNHLY and CDR2 as FYNNEI. The CDR3 coding sequence is TGTGCCAGCAGTGCCTTAACAGATACGCAGTATTTT. Translation: CASSALTDTQYF.

Notes on this clone: Other DNA variants within this sample encode the same CDR3. V is TRBV6-5 and J is TRBJ2-7; no firm D call. Germline assignment: CDR1 MNHEY and CDR2 SVGAGI. CDR3 length: 15 residues. The V and J ends lost 2 bases and 1 base respectively, with 12 bases between them. CDR3 in amino acids: CASSYGGLGSYEQYF. CDR3 nucleotide sequence: TGTGCCAGCAGTTACGGTGGCTTGGGGTCCTACGAGCAGTACTTC.

This chain uses TRBV18 with TRBJ1-1; 7 nucleotides line up with TRBD1. The CDR3 loop spans 15 amino acids. J gave up 4 bases and V 2 bases, and 7 bases lay outside the gene matches. From germline, CDR1 is KGHSH and CDR2 LQKENI. CDR3 protein: CASSPIETGTTEAFF. CDR3 DNA: TGTGCCAGCTCACCAATAGAGACAGGGACCACTGAAGCTTTCTTT.

This chain joins TRBV28 and TRBJ1-2, with no clear D. The germline gives CDR1 MDHEN, CDR2 SYDVKM. The CDR3 is made up of 13 amino acids. Trimming took off 2 bases at V and 8 bases at J, with 12 bases between the two ends. CDR3 sequence: CASSLDGIDGYTF. CDR3 sequence (DNA): TGTGCCAGCAGTTTAGATGGGATTGACGGCTACACCTTC.

This clone was seen once. The V and J genes are TRBV15 and TRBJ2-7; D may be TRBD1 or TRBD2 (5 bases each). The V gene lost 1 base and the J gene lost 5 bases, with 15 bases spanning the gap. Germline V gene data show CDR1 as LNHNV and CDR2 as YYDKDF (reference sequence). The CDR3 is made up of 15 amino acids. The CDR3, as DNA: TGTGCCACCAGCAGAGTCGAGGGGCGCCCCCACGAGCAGTACTTC. As protein: CATSRVEGRPHEQYF.

J is TRBJ1-2 and V is TRBV11-2; TRBD1 aligns across 7 bases. Looked up from germline, CDR1 is SGHAT and CDR2 is FQNNGV. Trimming removed 5 bases from V and 5 bases from J; junction bases left unmatched: 14. This CDR3 spans 16 amino acids. This chain's CDR3 is CASSLVGQERYYGYTF. CDR3 nucleotide sequence: TGTGCCAGCAGCCTGGTCGGACAGGAGCGTTATTATGGCTACACCTTC.

This chain uses TRBV20-1 with TRBJ2-7, with D uncertain. V was trimmed by 6 bases and J by 6 bases, leaving 9 bases between them. The germline V gene encodes CDR1 DFQATT and CDR2 SNEGSKA (reference sequence). This CDR3 is built from 10 residues. CDR3 residues: CSALGGEQYF. The CDR3 region has the DNA TGCAGTGCCCTAGGTGGCGAGCAGTACTTC.

This clone was seen just once. The V and J genes are TRBV14 and TRBJ2-1; 7 positions agree with TRBD2. CDR3 length: 15 residues. CDR1 and CDR2 (germline): SGHDN, FVKESK. Germline trimming cut 3 bases from V and 6 bases from J; bases unmatched to any gene: 8. The chain's CDR3 is CASSHRAGVANEQFF. Written as DNA, the CDR3 is TGTGCCAGCAGCCACCGGGCGGGGGTGGCCAATGAGCAGTTCTTC.

The chain carries TRBV30 and TRBJ2-7; 12 nucleotides match TRBD2. Germline CDR1 is GTSNPN and CDR2 is SVGIG (reference sequence). The V gene end was trimmed by 3 bases and the J gene end by 0 bases; junction bases not matched to a gene: 3. The CDR3 length is 15 residues. The CDR3 reads CAWSRLAGVSYEQYF. The CDR3 DNA reads as TGTGCCTGGAGCCGACTAGCGGGGGTCTCCTACGAGCAGTACTTC.

The genes are TRBV7-2 and TRBJ2-7; TRBD2 matches at 7 bases. The V gene's germline CDR1 is SGHTA and CDR2 FQGNSA. There are 16 residues in the CDR3. Trimming removed 7 bases from V and 3 bases from J; junction bases left unmatched: 15. The CDR3 here is CASTEKGGDLGYEQYF. Written as DNA, the CDR3 is TGTGCCAGCACCGAAAAGGGAGGGGACTTAGGCTACGAGCAGTACTTC.

This clone appeared a single time. V usage is TRBV28 and J usage is TRBJ2-5; 7 positions match TRBD2. V was clipped by 1 base and J by 4 bases; unmatched bases: 15. The CDR3 is made up of 18 amino acids. From germline, CDR1 is MDHEN and CDR2 SYDVKM. Here the CDR3 reads CASSLSPGLGSLLETQYF. The CDR3 DNA sequence: TGTGCCAGCAGTTTATCTCCCGGACTAGGCTCCCTATTAGAGACCCAGTACTTC.

The V call is TRBV18, the J call TRBJ2-3; 11 bases are shared with TRBD2. Germline trimming cut 4 bases from V and 0 bases from J; bases unmatched to any gene: 3. This CDR3 is 16 amino acids long. Germline CDR1 is KGHSH and CDR2 is LQKENI. In DNA, the CDR3 is TGTGCCAGCTCACGTCGGACTAGCGGGAGCACAGATACGCAGTATTTT. Translation gives CASSRRTSGSTDTQYF.

This chain links TRBV18 with TRBJ2-7; 7 nucleotides agree with TRBD1. Trimming at V came to 3 bases and at J to 0 bases, leaving 8 bases not matched to a gene. The germline V gene encodes CDR1 KGHSH and CDR2 LQKENI. The CDR3 covers 16 residues. This CDR3 reads CASSPYPDRYSYEQYF. The CDR3 DNA reads TGTGCCAGCTCACCGTATCCGGACAGGTACTCCTACGAGCAGTACTTC. Supplemented by reference TRBV18 and TRBJ2-7, the full variable domain reads NAGVMQNPRHLVRRRGQEARLRCSPMKGHSHVYWYRQLPEEGLKFMVYLQKENIIDESGMPKERFSAEFPKEGPSILRIQQVVRGDSAAYFCASSPYPDRYSYEQYFGPGTRLTVT.

The genes are TRBV27 and TRBJ2-7, with 8 bases that match TRBD1. CDR3 length: 15 residues. Unmatched junction bases numbered 6, after V lost 4 bases and J lost 1 base. Germline V gives CDR1 MNHEY, CDR2 SMNVEV (reference sequence). The CDR3 coding sequence is TGTGCCAGCAGTTCTGGACAGGGTCGGTCCTACGAGCAGTACTTC. This sequence encodes CASSSGQGRSYEQYF.

V gene TRBV30 combines with J gene TRBJ1-1; 10 bases are a match to TRBD1. Per germline, CDR1 GTSNPN and CDR2 SVGIG (reference sequence). The CDR3 is made up of 14 amino acids. V lost 0 bases to trimming and J lost 10 bases; unmatched junction nucleotides: 8. The DNA for the CDR3 is TGTGCCTGGAGTGTACAAGGGACAGGGGTTTTAGCTTTCTTT. It codes for CAWSVQGTGVLAFF. Full variable domain (remainder filled in from reference TRBV30 and TRBJ1-1): SQTIHQWPATLVQPVGSPLSLECTVEGTSNPNLYWYRQAAGRGLQLLFYSVGIGQISSEVPQNLSASRPQDRQFILSSKKLLLSDSGFYLCAWSVQGTGVLAFFGQGTRLTVV.

The J gene is TRBJ2-2, the V gene TRBV7-8; the D gene is possibly TRBD1 (5 bases). Deletions cut 0 bases from V and 3 bases from J, with 14 bases between. The V gene's germline CDR1 is SGHVS and CDR2 FQNEAQ. The CDR3 extends over 17 amino acids. CDR3 bases: TGTGCCAGCAGCTTAGCGCGCAGGGTAGAATACACCGGGGAGCTGTTTTTT. Its protein is CASSLARRVEYTGELFF.

At least ten counts were recorded for this clone. The chain links TRBV19 to TRBJ1-5, with a tentative D call TRBD1 (5 bases). The V end lost 9 bases, the J end lost 5 bases, and 20 bases lay between the germline ends. The CDR3 covers 15 residues. CDR1 and CDR2 from the germline V gene are LNHDA and SQIVND (reference sequence). The CDR3 loop reads CASKEGRRAYQPQHF. Written as DNA, the CDR3 is TGTGCCAGCAAAGAGGGGCGAAGGGCCTATCAGCCCCAGCATTTT.